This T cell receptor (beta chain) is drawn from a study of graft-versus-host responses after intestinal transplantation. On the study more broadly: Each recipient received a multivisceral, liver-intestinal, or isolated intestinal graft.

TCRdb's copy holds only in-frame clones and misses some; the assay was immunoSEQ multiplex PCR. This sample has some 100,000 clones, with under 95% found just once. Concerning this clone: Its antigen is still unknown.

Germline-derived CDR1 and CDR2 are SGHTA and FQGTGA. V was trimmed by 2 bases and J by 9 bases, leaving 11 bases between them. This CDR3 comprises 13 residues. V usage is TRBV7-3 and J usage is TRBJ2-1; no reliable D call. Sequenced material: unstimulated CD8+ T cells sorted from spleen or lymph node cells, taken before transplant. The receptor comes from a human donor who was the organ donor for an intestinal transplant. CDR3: CASSLSMSGEQFF. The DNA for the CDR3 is TGTGCCAGCAGCTTATCGATGTCCGGTGAGCAGTTCTTC.